Each of the 3 T cell receptor beta chains below was sequenced from the same sample in a study of cytomegalovirus exposure and HLA in healthy donors. Use of 60 Vbeta and 13 Jbeta primers characterized the PCR. TCRdb's table, derived via immunoSEQ multiplex PCR, lists solely in-frame clones and lacks some. Of 150,000 to 200,000 clones in the sample, roughly 87% were seen once. Sequences were obtained from PBMCs. These receptors were taken from a woman in her fifties or sixties in good health and CMV-seronegative.

This clone was observed once. The V call is TRBV7-3, the J call TRBJ1-2; a possible D gene is TRBD1 (6 bases). The germline gives CDR1 SGHTA, CDR2 FQGTGA. The CDR3 covers 14 residues. V lost 5 bases, J lost 0 bases, and 10 bases lay in between. The CDR3 coding sequence is TGTGCCAGCAGCCAGGACAGAGCTAACTATGGCTACACCTTC. Translated, it gives CASSQDRANYGYTF. Together with reference TRBV7-3 and TRBJ1-2, the CDR3 gives the full variable domain: GAGVSQTPSNKVTEKGKYVELRCDPISGHTALYWYRQSLGQGPEFLIYFQGTGAADDSGLPNDRFFAVRPEGSVSTLKIQRTERGDSAVYLCASSQDRANYGYTFGSGTRLTVV.

The chain recombines TRBV7-2 with TRBJ2-7, with 8 bases fitting TRBD1. From germline, CDR1 is SGHTA and CDR2 FQGNSA. V gave up 10 bases and J gave up 6 bases; unmatched junction bases: 11. This CDR3 has 13 amino acids. Here the CDR3 DNA reads TGTGCCACTCGTGGGACAGGCCAGCGCGAGCAGTACTTC. This sequence encodes CATRGTGQREQYF.

The chain employs TRBV18 and TRBJ1-5; TRBD1 matches 8 bases. Germline CDR1 is KGHSH and CDR2 is LQKENI. V shed 3 bases, J shed 7 bases, and the junction held 5 bases outside the gene matches. The CDR3 contains 14 residues. The CDR3 DNA sequence: TGTGCCAGCTCACCGGGACAGGAGGACCAGCCCCAGCATTTT. Encoded protein: CASSPGQEDQPQHF. Variable domain in full (rest from reference TRBV18 and TRBJ1-5): NAGVMQNPRHLVRRRGQEARLRCSPMKGHSHVYWYRQLPEEGLKFMVYLQKENIIDESGMPKERFSAEFPKEGPSILRIQQVVRGDSAAYFCASSPGQEDQPQHFGDGTRLSIL.